The 14 T cell receptor beta chains below come from one sample, sequenced in a study of graft-versus-host responses after intestinal transplantation (dated by TCRdb to the early 2020s). No cognate antigen is known for these TCRs. The library was obtained by the immunoSEQ multiplex PCR assay. In TCRdb, the immuneACCESS table is reduced to in-frame sequences with V and J assigned. These tables do not hold every clone; where another copy was compared, an unresolved V gene accounts for under half, and the others remain unexplained. This sample holds approximately 97,000 clones; roughly 91% were observed only once. The ten largest make up approximately 0.18% of the sample. Per the publication, the time point label means: cells obtained before transplantation from donor or recipient. Here the sequenced sample was unstimulated CD4+ T cells sorted from spleen or lymph node cells, taken before transplant. These receptors all come from a human donor who was the organ donor for an intestinal transplant.

The chain joins TRBV6-5 to TRBJ2-3, with a possible D match to TRBD1 (6 bases). The germline V and J ends were trimmed by 8 bases and 1 base, with 10 bases remaining between them. CDR3 length: 13 amino acids. Looked up from germline, CDR1 is MNHEY and CDR2 is SVGAGI. This CDR3 reads CASANRGTDTQYF. CDR3 DNA sequence: TGTGCCAGCGCTAACAGGGGCACAGATACGCAGTATTTT.

The V and J genes are TRBV30 and TRBJ2-5; 8 nucleotides align to TRBD2. V lost 2 bases, J lost 5 bases, and 10 bases stayed unmatched. The CDR3 runs 15 residues. From germline, CDR1 is GTSNPN and CDR2 SVGIG (reference sequence). The CDR3 nucleotides are TGTGCCTGGAGTAAGGGACTAGTATCGTTCGAGACCCAGTACTTC. Translated: CAWSKGLVSFETQYF.

The gene calls are TRBV4-2 and TRBJ2-4; D not certain. This CDR3 comprises 15 residues. With 0 bases removed from V and 7 bases from J, the gap between germline ends came to 13 bases. CDR1 LGHNA and CDR2 YNFKEQ come from the germline V gene. This CDR3 is CASSQDGSSANIQYF. CDR3 DNA sequence: TGTGCCAGCAGCCAAGATGGTTCCTCCGCGAACATTCAGTACTTC.

The V call is TRBV5-4, the J call TRBJ2-1; 7 positions agree with TRBD1. This CDR3 region has 15 residues. Looked up from germline, CDR1 is SGHNT and CDR2 is YYREEE (reference sequence). The J segment lost 6 bases and the V segment lost 4 bases, leaving 10 bases of the junction unmatched. The CDR3 sequence: CASSRRQGEGNEQFF. For the CDR3, the DNA is TGTGCCAGCAGCCGCCGACAGGGTGAGGGCAATGAGCAGTTCTTC.

The chain employs TRBV19 and TRBJ1-5, with 9 bases lining up with TRBD1. Losses at the gene ends were 3 bases for V and 1 base for J; bases not matched to a gene: 7. The CDR3 length is 17 residues. The V gene's germline CDR1 is LNHDA and CDR2 SQIVND (reference sequence). In DNA, the CDR3 is TGTGCCAGTAGTATTATCTCCGGACAGGGGAGCAATCAGCCCCAGCATTTT. It codes for CASSIISGQGSNQPQHF.

V and J are TRBV9 and TRBJ2-3; the D gene is possibly TRBD1 (6 bases). V lost 4 bases to trimming and J lost 5 bases, with 17 bases between them. The CDR3 runs 15 residues. The germline CDR1 and CDR2 sequences are SGDLS and YYNGEE. The CDR3 bases are TGTGCCAGCAGCCTCAGTTCAGGGGTGGTAGATACGCAGTATTTT. Residues: CASSLSSGVVDTQYF.

The gene calls are TRBV7-2 and TRBJ1-2; weak D call: TRBD1 (5 bases). V was trimmed by 0 bases and J by 6 bases, leaving 11 bases between them. This CDR3 contains 14 residues. Germline CDR1 SGHTA, CDR2 FQGNSA. CDR3 in amino acids: CASSLAGRVDGYTF. The CDR3 bases are TGTGCCAGCAGCTTAGCGGGCAGGGTTGATGGCTACACCTTC.

The chain recombines TRBV5-4 with TRBJ2-7; 10 positions match TRBD2. Germline-derived CDR1 and CDR2 are SGHNT and YYREEE (reference sequence). The CDR3 loop spans 15 amino acids. With 0 bases clipped from V and 0 bases from J, the junction kept 0 bases outside the gene matches. DNA for the CDR3: TGTGCCAGCAGCTTGGGGACTAGCGGCTCCTACGAGCAGTACTTC. Its translation is CASSLGTSGSYEQYF.

As DNA, the CDR3 is TGTGCCAGCAGTCAAGAGGGATACTACGAGCAGTACTTC. This codes for CASSQEGYYEQYF. This chain connects TRBV7-2 to TRBJ2-7; TRBD2 might be the D (5 bases). CDR1 and CDR2 from the germline V gene are SGHTA and FQGNSA. The CDR3 is 13 amino acids. Trimming pared 6 bases from V and 3 bases from J, leaving 12 bases between.

The DNA of the CDR3 is TGTGCCAGCAGCTCGTCAACTAGCGGGACTGTCTACGAGCAGTACTTC. Amino acid sequence: CASSSSTSGTVYEQYF. This chain links TRBV7-8 with TRBJ2-7; TRBD2 agrees at 10 bases. There are 16 residues in the CDR3. Germline values: CDR1 SGHVS, CDR2 FQNEAQ. J lost 3 bases, V lost 4 bases, and 9 bases had no gene match.

The rearrangement links TRBV4-1 to TRBJ2-7, with 8 bases that match TRBD2. CDR1 MGHRA and CDR2 YSYEKL come from the germline V gene. V shed 4 bases, J shed 0 bases, and the junction held 11 bases outside the gene matches. The CDR3 is 17 residues long. DNA of the CDR3: TGCGCCAGCAGCCGAGCCCGGGGGCGGGGGGTCTCCTACGAGCAGTACTTC. It specifies CASSRARGRGVSYEQYF.

Notes on this clone: One end of the junction is discordant with germline, which a read error may explain. The V gene is TRBV6-1, the J gene TRBJ2-3; D is ambiguous. The CDR3 consists of 12 residues. CDR1 is MNHNS and CDR2 is SASEGT in the germline V gene. CDR3: CASSFSGSRCDF. The CDR3 DNA reads as TGTGCCAGCAGCTTTTCCGGGTCAAGGTGTGATTTT.

The genes are TRBV27 and TRBJ2-7; a weak D match, TRBD2 (7 bases). The CDR3 has 15 residues. V dropped 6 bases and J dropped 5 bases, with 20 bases sitting between them. Germline loops: CDR1 MNHEY, CDR2 SMNVEV (reference sequence). The CDR3 sequence is CASRVQGGLGNEQYF. The DNA for the CDR3 is TGTGCCAGCAGGGTACAGGGAGGGCTAGGGAACGAGCAGTACTTC.

The rearrangement joins TRBV18 to TRBJ1-4; unclear D gene. The V gene lost 3 bases and the J gene lost 0 bases, with 8 bases spanning the gap. Germline V CDR1 and CDR2: KGHSH, LQKENI. This CDR3 has 15 amino acids. CDR3: CASSPRGATNEKLFF. The DNA of the CDR3 is TGTGCCAGCTCACCGCGGGGTGCAACTAATGAAAAACTGTTTTTT.